These 30 T cell receptor beta chains were all obtained from the same sample, sequenced in a study of blood T cell repertoires in COVID-19. Sequenced by immunoSEQ multiplex PCR; TCRdb stores in-frame clones only, minus some. The sample contains 110,000 to 150,000 clones, 84% of which appear only once. Sequencing was done on a sample of PBMCs or T cells enriched from blood (not recorded which). The receptors stem from a woman aged 18-35 years who had been exposed to COVID-19.

The chain carries TRBV27 and TRBJ2-3; 9 positions agree with TRBD2. After removal of 5 bases from V and 4 bases from J, the junction contained 13 bases not matched to a gene. The germline V gene has CDR1 MNHEY and CDR2 SMNVEV (reference sequence). CDR3 length: 17 residues. The CDR3 nucleotides read TGTGCCAGCAGTGGGGTGGTGCGGGAGGGCTGGGCAGATACGCAGTATTTT. It is translated as CASSGVVREGWADTQYF.

The chain has TRBV7-3 and TRBJ2-1; 9 nucleotides line up with TRBD2. Germline V gene lookup returns CDR1 SGHTA and CDR2 FQGTGA. J lost 4 bases, V lost 6 bases, and 10 bases had no gene match. This CDR3 is built from 16 residues. The CDR3 DNA reads TGTGCCAGCAGTGAAACCGGGACTAGCCTTTACAATGAGCAGTTCTTC. Translation: CASSETGTSLYNEQFF.

V gene TRBV27 combines with J gene TRBJ2-7; TRBD1 matches 12 bases. The J segment lost 5 bases and the V segment lost 5 bases, leaving 10 bases of the junction unmatched. The CDR3 runs 16 residues. Germline V gene sequence: CDR1 MNHEY, CDR2 SMNVEV (reference sequence). The CDR3 sequence is CASSAIRDRGLHEQYF. Written as DNA, the CDR3 is TGTGCCAGCAGTGCAATCCGGGACAGGGGGCTCCACGAGCAGTACTTC.

CDR3 amino acids: CASSWGQADTIYF. The CDR3 nucleotides are TGTGCCAGCAGTTGGGGACAGGCCGACACCATATATTTT. The gene calls are TRBV6-6 and TRBJ1-3; 8 bases map to TRBD1. Trimming cost V 4 bases and J 8 bases; bases outside gene matches: 4. Looked up from germline, CDR1 is MNHNY and CDR2 is SVGAGI (reference sequence). The CDR3 runs 13 residues.

J is TRBJ1-2 and V is TRBV7-6, with TRBD1 matching 8 bases. CDR3 size: 15 residues. V lost 5 bases and J lost 6; bases outside the gene matches: 11. Germline V gene data show CDR1 as SGHVS and CDR2 as FNYEAQ. Here the CDR3 DNA reads TGTGCCAGCAGCCCCGCCGTAACAGGGGGAAATGGCTACACCTTC. Amino acids: CASSPAVTGGNGYTF.

The chain carries TRBV6-4 and TRBJ2-1; 9 bases map to TRBD2. The trim removed 3 bases at V and 7 bases at J, leaving 7 bases unmatched. The CDR3 totals 15 residues. Per germline, CDR1 MRHNA and CDR2 SNTAGT. CDR3 sequence reads: CASSDSSSGRNEQFF. The CDR3 DNA sequence: TGTGCCAGCAGTGATAGTAGTAGCGGGAGAAATGAGCAGTTCTTC.

J is TRBJ2-2 and V is TRBV15; D uncertain. The CDR3 has 12 amino acids. Germline V gene lookup returns CDR1 LNHNV and CDR2 YYDKDF (reference sequence). V gave up 6 bases and J gave up 1 base, with 3 bases separating them. CDR3 DNA: TGTGCCACCAGGCGGAACACCGGGGAGCTGTTTTTT. Translated, it gives CATRRNTGELFF.

The chain has TRBV7-3 and TRBJ2-1; 9 bases are a match to TRBD2. Germline CDR1 and CDR2: SGHTA and FQGTGA. The length of the CDR3 is 14 residues. Trimming at V came to 2 bases and at J to 5 bases, leaving 1 base not matched to a gene. CDR3 DNA: TGTGCCAGCAGCTTAGGACTAGCGAACAATGAGCAGTTCTTC. This sequence encodes CASSLGLANNEQFF.

This chain links TRBV29-1 with TRBJ2-5, with 7 positions matching TRBD1. From germline, CDR1 is SQVTM and CDR2 ANQGSEA. This CDR3 contains 14 residues. Trimming removed 6 bases from V and 5 bases from J; junction bases left unmatched: 12. For the CDR3, the DNA is TGCAGCGTGCTGGGACCAGACAGGGAGGAGACCCAGTACTTC. Translation gives CSVLGPDREETQYF. The full variable domain, in which reference TRBV29-1 and TRBJ2-5 provide the parts outside the CDR3, is SAVISQKPSRDICQRGTSLTIQCQVDSQVTMMFWYRQQPGQSLTLIATANQGSEATYESGFVIDKFPISRPNLTFSTLTVSNMSPEDSSIYLCSVLGPDREETQYFGPGTRLLVL.

The chain joins TRBV6-1 to TRBJ1-5; maybe TRBD1 (6 bases). The length of the CDR3 is 15 residues. Germline values: CDR1 MNHNS, CDR2 SASEGT. The V and J ends lost 1 base and 6 bases respectively, with 13 bases between them. CDR3 residues: CASSEEGSGVQPQHF. CDR3 DNA: TGTGCCAGCAGTGAAGAGGGGTCAGGGGTTCAGCCCCAGCATTTT.

The rearrangement uses TRBV27 and TRBJ1-5, with D possibly matching TRBD1 (6 bases). Trimming removed 0 bases from V and 7 bases from J, with 13 bases in between. Germline assignment: CDR1 MNHEY and CDR2 SMNVEV (reference sequence). This CDR3 contains 15 residues. The CDR3 region has the DNA TGTGCCAGCAGTTTATCGTTACAGGGTGGGCAGCCCCAGCATTTT. Amino acids: CASSLSLQGGQPQHF.

The chain has TRBV4-2 and TRBJ2-2; the match to TRBD1 covers 8 bases. Per germline, CDR1 LGHNA and CDR2 YNFKEQ. The ends lost 2 bases at V and 6 bases at J; junction bases unmatched: 5. The CDR3 totals 15 residues. This CDR3 reads CASSQLTGGAGELFF. The CDR3 bases are TGTGCCAGCAGCCAACTAACAGGGGGAGCCGGGGAGCTGTTTTTT.

J is TRBJ2-2 and V is TRBV6-6, with TRBD1 as a possible D gene (5 bases). V was trimmed by 10 bases and J by 6 bases, leaving 15 bases between them. The CDR3 consists of 13 residues. Germline V gives CDR1 MNHNY, CDR2 SVGAGI (reference sequence). CDR3 DNA: TGTGCCACTAGGCAGGGTTCCGCCGGGGAGCTGTTTTTT. It is translated as CATRQGSAGELFF.

The chain uses TRBV28 and TRBJ1-1; possibly TRBD1 for D (5 bases). The CDR3 consists of 15 residues. The germline V gene encodes CDR1 MDHEN and CDR2 SYDVKM. Trimming shortened V by 6 bases and J by 6 bases, and 20 bases separated the two germline ends. CDR3 nucleotides: TGTGCCAGCAGAAATAGGGGTTATGGTATAGCTGAAGCTTTCTTT. Encoded protein: CASRNRGYGIAEAFF.

This chain links TRBV24-1 with TRBJ2-7; perhaps TRBD1 as D (6 bases). The CDR3 consists of 14 residues. V lost 3 bases, J lost 5 bases, and 13 bases lay in between. Germline V CDR1 and CDR2: KGHDR, SFDVKD. The CDR3 loop is CATSDPGDAHEQYF. Written as DNA, the CDR3 is TGTGCCACCAGTGATCCAGGGGATGCCCACGAGCAGTACTTC.

CDR3 coding DNA: TGTGCCAGTAGTATCCGGGACAGGGCAATCCACGAGCAGTACTTC. Translating gives CASSIRDRAIHEQYF. V usage is TRBV19 and J usage is TRBJ2-7, with 9 bases fitting TRBD1. Germline V lookup: CDR1 LNHDA, CDR2 SQIVND (reference sequence). This CDR3 contains 15 residues. With V trimmed by 3 bases and J by 5 bases, 8 bases remained unmatched.

The chain uses TRBV2 and TRBJ2-2; the D is unclear. Trimming took off 8 bases at V and 0 bases at J, with 7 bases between the two ends. Germline lookup yields CDR1 SNHLY and CDR2 FYNNEI. The CDR3 runs 13 residues. As DNA, the CDR3 is TGTGCCAGCCGTGGTACGAACACCGGGGAGCTGTTTTTT. Its protein product is CASRGTNTGELFF.

The V gene is TRBV27, the J gene TRBJ1-5, with a tentative D call TRBD1 (6 bases). V lost 0 bases and J lost 4, with 16 bases in between. Germline V gene sequence: CDR1 MNHEY, CDR2 SMNVEV (reference sequence). CDR3 length: 17 amino acids. CDR3 sequence reads: CASSLSIGVDRNQPQHF. The CDR3, as DNA: TGTGCCAGCAGTTTATCGATAGGAGTTGACAGGAATCAGCCCCAGCATTTT.

This rearrangement joins TRBV9 to TRBJ2-1, with TRBD2 as a possible D gene (6 bases). This CDR3 contains 16 residues. The V end was cut by 4 bases, the J end by 7 bases, with 21 bases between. CDR1 and CDR2 from the germline V gene are SGDLS and YYNGEE. The DNA of the CDR3 is TGTGCCAGCAGCCCTCGAGGGGACTCTACGGGGAATGAGCAGTTCTTC. Translating it yields CASSPRGDSTGNEQFF.

The genes are TRBV7-9 and TRBJ1-2, with D perhaps matching TRBD1 (6 bases). This CDR3 contains 16 residues. Germline V gene sequence: CDR1 SEHNR, CDR2 FQNEAQ (reference sequence). The germline V and J ends were trimmed by 5 bases and 1 base, with 17 bases remaining between them. CDR3 loop: CASSLKSGGSNYGYTF. Here the CDR3 DNA reads TGTGCCAGCAGCCTAAAATCGGGGGGCAGTAACTATGGCTACACCTTC.

The chain has TRBV9 and TRBJ2-3, with TRBD2 identical over 7 bases. This CDR3 comprises 16 residues. The germline V gene has CDR1 SGDLS and CDR2 YYNGEE. Losses at the gene ends were 2 bases for V and 4 bases for J; bases not matched to a gene: 10. CDR3 residues: CASSVSGTPGADTQYF. CDR3 coding DNA: TGTGCCAGCAGCGTGAGCGGGACCCCGGGGGCAGATACGCAGTATTTT.

The genes are TRBV30 and TRBJ2-5, with TRBD2 matching 7 bases. V trimming: 5 bases; J trimming: 3 bases; junction bases outside the gene matches: 9. CDR3 size: 14 residues. CDR1 GTSNPN and CDR2 SVGIG come from the germline V gene (reference sequence). The CDR3 DNA reads TGTGCCTGGTCTCTGGGGCTAGCGGAAGAGACCCAGTACTTC. This codes for CAWSLGLAEETQYF.

This chain connects TRBV5-1 to TRBJ1-5; D is unclear. The CDR3 length is 15 residues. Trimming took 2 bases from V and 3 from J, leaving 12 bases between them. Germline V gives CDR1 SGHRS, CDR2 YFSETQ. CDR3 sequence: CASSFDGESNQPQHF. The CDR3 DNA sequence: TGCGCCAGCAGCTTCGACGGGGAATCCAATCAGCCCCAGCATTTT.

The rearrangement links TRBV5-1 to TRBJ2-5; D possibly corresponds to TRBD1 (5 bases). Trimming took off 4 bases at V and 3 bases at J, with 10 bases between the two ends. The CDR3 sequence is 13 residues long. CDR1 and CDR2 (germline): SGHRS, YFSETQ. Here the CDR3 reads CASSVDREETQYF. DNA of the CDR3: TGCGCCAGCAGCGTTGACAGAGAAGAGACCCAGTACTTC.

The rearrangement links TRBV30 to TRBJ1-6; TRBD1 agrees at 7 bases. Losses at the gene ends were 3 bases for V and 2 bases for J; bases not matched to a gene: 13. The CDR3 consists of 18 residues. CDR1 and CDR2 from the germline V gene are GTSNPN and SVGIG (reference sequence). This chain's CDR3 is CAWSPATQGGTYNSPLHF. The CDR3 bases are TGTGCCTGGAGCCCTGCGACCCAGGGGGGAACCTATAATTCACCCCTCCACTTT.

The chain combines TRBV6-5 with TRBJ2-3, with 8 bases lining up with TRBD2. V trimming: 8 bases; J trimming: 6 bases; junction bases outside the gene matches: 7. The CDR3 spans 13 residues. CDR1 and CDR2 from the germline V gene are MNHEY and SVGAGI. The CDR3 reads CASSPREGDTQYF. Here the CDR3 DNA reads TGTGCCAGCTCCCCCCGGGAGGGGGATACGCAGTATTTT.

This chain links TRBV9 with TRBJ2-7; TRBD2 aligns across 11 bases. The CDR3 contains 17 residues. After removal of 2 bases from V and 2 bases from J, the junction contained 9 bases not matched to a gene. CDR1 is SGDLS, CDR2 YYNGEE, per germline. The CDR3: CASSVHTGTSGTYEQYF. As DNA, the CDR3 is TGTGCCAGCAGCGTTCATACCGGGACTAGCGGAACCTACGAGCAGTACTTC.

A word on this clone: At the DNA level, this CDR3 is encoded by other sequences in the same sample as well. This rearrangement joins TRBV6-5 to TRBJ2-7, with 10 bases lining up with TRBD1. The germline gives CDR1 MNHEY, CDR2 SVGAGI. This CDR3 comprises 14 residues. After removal of 5 bases from V and 3 bases from J, the junction contained 4 bases not matched to a gene. The CDR3 sequence: CASSPGTGVYEQYF. The CDR3 region has the DNA TGTGCCAGCAGTCCCGGGACAGGGGTCTACGAGCAGTACTTC.

The rearrangement uses TRBV7-9 and TRBJ2-1; D perhaps matches TRBD1 (5 bases). The germline V and J ends were trimmed by 1 base and 4 bases, with 11 bases remaining between them. The CDR3 runs 15 residues. CDR1 is SEHNR, CDR2 FQNEAQ, per germline (reference sequence). The CDR3 protein is CASSLVVSGYNEQFF. Here the CDR3 DNA reads TGTGCCAGCAGCTTAGTGGTTTCAGGGTACAATGAGCAGTTCTTC.

Worth noting for this clone: Other DNA sequences in this specimen translate into the identical CDR3. This sequence joins TRBV12-3 or TRBV12-4 and TRBJ1-1; D gene ambiguous. CDR3 length equals 13 residues. Trimming took 1 base from V and 1 from J, leaving 4 bases between them. The CDR3 sequence is CASSLGRNTEAFF. The CDR3 DNA reads as TGTGCCAGCAGTTTAGGGAGGAACACTGAAGCTTTCTTT.